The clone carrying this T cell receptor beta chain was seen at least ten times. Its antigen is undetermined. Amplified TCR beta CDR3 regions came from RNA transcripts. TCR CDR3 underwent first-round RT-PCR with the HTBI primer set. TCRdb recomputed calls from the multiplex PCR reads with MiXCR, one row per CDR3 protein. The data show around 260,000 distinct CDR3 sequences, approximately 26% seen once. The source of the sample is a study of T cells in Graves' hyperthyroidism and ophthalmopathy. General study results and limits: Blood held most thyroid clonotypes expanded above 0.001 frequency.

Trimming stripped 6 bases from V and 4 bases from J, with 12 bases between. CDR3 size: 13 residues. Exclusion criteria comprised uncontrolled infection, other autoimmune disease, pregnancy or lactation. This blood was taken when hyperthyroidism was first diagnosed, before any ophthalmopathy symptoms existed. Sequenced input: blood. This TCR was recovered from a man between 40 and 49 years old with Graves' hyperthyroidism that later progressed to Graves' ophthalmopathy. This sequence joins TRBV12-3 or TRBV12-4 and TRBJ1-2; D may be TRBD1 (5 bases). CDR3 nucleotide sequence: TGTGCCAGCAGAAAGGGACGCGGCTATGGCTACACCTTC. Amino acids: CASRKGRGYGYTF.